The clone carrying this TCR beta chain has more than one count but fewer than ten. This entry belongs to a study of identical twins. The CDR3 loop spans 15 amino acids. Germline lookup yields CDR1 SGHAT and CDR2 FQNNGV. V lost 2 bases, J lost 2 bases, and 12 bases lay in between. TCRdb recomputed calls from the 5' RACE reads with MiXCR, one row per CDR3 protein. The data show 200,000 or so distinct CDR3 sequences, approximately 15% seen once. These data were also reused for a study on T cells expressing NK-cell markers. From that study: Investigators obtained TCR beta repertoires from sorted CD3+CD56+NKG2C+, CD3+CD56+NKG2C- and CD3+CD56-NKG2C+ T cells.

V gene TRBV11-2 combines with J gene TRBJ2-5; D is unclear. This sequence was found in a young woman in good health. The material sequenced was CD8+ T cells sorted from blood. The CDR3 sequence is CASSLMADLQETQYF. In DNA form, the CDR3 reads TGTGCCAGCAGCTTAATGGCAGACCTACAAGAGACCCAGTACTTC. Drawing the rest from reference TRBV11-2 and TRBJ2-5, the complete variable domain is EAGVAQSPRYKIIEKRQSVAFWCNPISGHATLYWYQQILGQGPKLLIQFQNNGVVDDSQLPKDRFSAERLKGVDSTLKIQPAKLEDSAVYLCASSLMADLQETQYFGPGTRLLVL.